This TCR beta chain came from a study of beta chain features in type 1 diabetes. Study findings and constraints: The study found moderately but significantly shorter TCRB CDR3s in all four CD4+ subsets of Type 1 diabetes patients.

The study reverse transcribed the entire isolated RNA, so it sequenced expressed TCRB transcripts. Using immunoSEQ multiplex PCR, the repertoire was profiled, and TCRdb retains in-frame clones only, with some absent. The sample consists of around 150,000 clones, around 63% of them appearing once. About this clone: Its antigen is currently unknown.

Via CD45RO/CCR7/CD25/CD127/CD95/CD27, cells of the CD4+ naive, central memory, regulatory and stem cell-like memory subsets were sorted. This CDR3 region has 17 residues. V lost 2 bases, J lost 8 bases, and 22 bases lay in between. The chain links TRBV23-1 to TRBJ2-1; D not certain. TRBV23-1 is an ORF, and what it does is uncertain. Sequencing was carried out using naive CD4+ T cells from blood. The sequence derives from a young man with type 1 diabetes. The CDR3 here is CASSQDGPIPGSDEQFF. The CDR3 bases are TGCGCCAGCAGTCAAGACGGCCCGATTCCCGGGTCGGATGAGCAGTTCTTC.